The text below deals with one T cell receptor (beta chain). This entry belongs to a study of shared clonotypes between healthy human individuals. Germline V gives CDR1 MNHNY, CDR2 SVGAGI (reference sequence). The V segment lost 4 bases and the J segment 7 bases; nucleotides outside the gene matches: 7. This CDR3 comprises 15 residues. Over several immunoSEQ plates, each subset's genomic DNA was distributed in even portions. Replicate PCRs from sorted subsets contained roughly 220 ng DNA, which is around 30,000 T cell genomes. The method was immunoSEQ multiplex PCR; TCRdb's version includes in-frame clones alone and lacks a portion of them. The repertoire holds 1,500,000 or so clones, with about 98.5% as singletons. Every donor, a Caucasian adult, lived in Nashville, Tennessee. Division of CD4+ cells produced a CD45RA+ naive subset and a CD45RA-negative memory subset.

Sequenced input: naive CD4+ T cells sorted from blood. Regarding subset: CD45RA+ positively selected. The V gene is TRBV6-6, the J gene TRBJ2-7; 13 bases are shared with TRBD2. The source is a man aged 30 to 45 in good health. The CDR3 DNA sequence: TGTGCCAGCAGTTTCGGACTAGCGGGAGTAAGGGAGCAGTACTTC. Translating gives CASSFGLAGVREQYF.